Listed below are T cell receptor beta chains from one sample, sequenced in a study of Ad26.COV2.S vaccination and SARS-CoV-2 variants. Assay: immunoSEQ multiplex PCR; the TCRdb copy retains only in-frame clones and omits some. The sample contains 350,000 to 450,000 clones, about 91% of which appear only once. Sequencing used peripheral blood, obtained after recovery from COVID-19. These TCRs come from a human donor who had recovered from COVID-19. Both conserved end residues are part of each CDR3. The D gene is left open where the match is weak. Not all rows give a size; the values are once, few, many and, for expanded clones, a class.

TRBV4-2	.	TRBJ1-2	TRBD1	15	CASSQEVGQVYGYTF	TGTGCCAGCAGCCAAGAGGTCGGACAGGTCTATGGCTACACCTTC
TRBV12-5	.	TRBJ2-1	TRBD1	16	CASGLVVGTGRDEQFF	TGTGCTAGTGGTTTGGTAGTTGGGACAGGGAGGGATGAGCAGTTCTTC
TRBV19	.	TRBJ1-2	TRBD1	14	CASSLTGGNYGYTF	TGTGCCAGTAGTCTCACAGGGGGCAACTATGGCTACACCTTC
TRBV9	.	TRBJ2-2	.	12	CASSVGVGELFF	TGTGCCAGCAGCGTAGGCGTCGGGGAGCTGTTTTTT
TRBV18	.	TRBJ2-7	.	11	CASSPGYEQYF	TGTGCCAGCTCACCCGGGTACGAGCAGTACTTC
TRBV7-9	.	TRBJ2-7	.	11	CASSVGWEQYF	TGTGCCAGCAGCGTAGGTTGGGAGCAGTACTTC
TRBV7-9	.	TRBJ1-2	.	14	CASSLPRGTYGYTF	TGTGCCAGCAGCTTACCAAGGGGGACCTATGGCTACACCTTC
TRBV27	few	TRBJ1-5	.	15	CASSSERGRDQPQHF	TGTGCCAGCAGTTCTGAAAGGGGCAGAGATCAGCCCCAGCATTTT
TRBV23-1	.	TRBJ2-7	.	15	CASSPGEKYSYEQYF	TGCGCCAGCAGCCCGGGAGAGAAATACTCCTACGAGCAGTACTTC
TRBV5-4	.	TRBJ2-5	.	13	CASSLKGQETQYF	TGTGCCAGCAGCTTGAAGGGGCAAGAGACCCAGTACTTC
TRBV6-5	.	TRBJ2-1	.	15	CASSYSTSAGDEQFF	TGTGCCAGCAGTTACTCGACGTCGGCAGGGGACGAGCAGTTCTTC
TRBV19	.	TRBJ1-6	.	14	CASSGAAYNSPLHF	TGTGCCAGTAGTGGCGCGGCTTATAATTCACCCCTCCACTTT
TRBV6-2/TRBV6-3	once	TRBJ2-7	TRBD2	18	CASSYEVTSGGADYEQYF	TGTGCCAGCAGTTACGAGGTAACGTCCGGGGGGGCCGATTACGAGCAGTACTTC
TRBV7-9	.	TRBJ1-4	.	16	CASSLPQTATNEKLFF	TGTGCCAGCAGCTTACCCCAGACCGCAACTAATGAAAAACTGTTTTTT
TRBV5-4	once	TRBJ1-2	.	13	CASSLGQIYGYTF	TGTGCCAGCAGCTTGGGGCAAATCTATGGCTACACCTTC
TRBV6-9	few	TRBJ1-4	TRBD1	19	CASSQRTGTGGLRSEKLFF	TGTGCCAGCAGCCAAAGAACCGGGACAGGGGGCCTTCGGAGTGAAAAACTGTTTTTT
TRBV9	once	TRBJ1-2	.	15	CASSVSGGGDYGYTF	TGTGCCAGCAGCGTTTCCGGGGGCGGGGACTATGGCTACACCTTC
TRBV6-2/TRBV6-3	.	TRBJ1-1	.	13	CASSRGRNTEAFF	TGTGCCAGCAGTAGAGGGCGGAACACTGAAGCTTTCTTT
TRBV4-3	.	TRBJ1-2	TRBD1	15	CASSSGTGEFYGYTF	TGCGCCAGCAGTTCCGGGACAGGGGAGTTTTATGGCTACACCTTC
TRBV6-5	.	TRBJ1-1	TRBD1	15	CASSYSTGARTEAFF	TGTGCCAGCAGTTACTCGACAGGGGCGAGGACTGAAGCTTTCTTT
TRBV27	.	TRBJ2-1	.	9	CASGYEQFF	TGTGCCAGTGGGTATGAGCAGTTCTTC
TRBV10-3	.	TRBJ2-7	TRBD1	15	CAISEGQGAFYEQYF	TGTGCCATCAGTGAGGGACAGGGGGCTTTCTACGAGCAGTACTTC
TRBV6-2/TRBV6-3	.	TRBJ2-5	.	15	CASSPGQAGRETQYF	TGTGCCAGCAGCCCCGGGCAGGCCGGACGGGAGACCCAGTACTTC
TRBV14	.	TRBJ1-1	TRBD1	18	CASSHLRGRGRVGTEAFF	TGTGCCAGCAGCCACCTTAGGGGCAGGGGGCGGGTGGGAACTGAAGCTTTCTTT